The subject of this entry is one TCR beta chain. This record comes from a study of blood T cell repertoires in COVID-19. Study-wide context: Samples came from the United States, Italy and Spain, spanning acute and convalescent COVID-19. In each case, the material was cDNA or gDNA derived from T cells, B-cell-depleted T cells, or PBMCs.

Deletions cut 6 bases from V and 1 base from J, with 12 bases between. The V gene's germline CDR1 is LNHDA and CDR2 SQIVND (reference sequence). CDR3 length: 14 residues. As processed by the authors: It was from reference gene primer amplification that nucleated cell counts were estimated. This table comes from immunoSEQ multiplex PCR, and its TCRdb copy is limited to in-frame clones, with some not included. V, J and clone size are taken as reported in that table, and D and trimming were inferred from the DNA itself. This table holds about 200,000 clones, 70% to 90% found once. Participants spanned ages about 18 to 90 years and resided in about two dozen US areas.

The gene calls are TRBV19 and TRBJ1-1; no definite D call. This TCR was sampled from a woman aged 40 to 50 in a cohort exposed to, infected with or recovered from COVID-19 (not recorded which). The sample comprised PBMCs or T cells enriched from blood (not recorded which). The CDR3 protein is CASSPLRENTEAFF. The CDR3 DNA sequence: TGTGCCAGTAGCCCCCTTCGGGAGAACACTGAAGCTTTCTTT.